This entry lists 29 T cell receptor beta chains sequenced from one sample in a study of neurological immune-mediated disorders. TCRdb analysed the 5' RACE reads with MiXCR anew, one entry per CDR3 protein. Among tens of thousands of distinct CDR3 sequences, over 12% were seen once, and the ten largest hold 6.5% to 8%. The sequenced material came from PBMCs. The source is a woman between 45 and 65 years old in good health.

This clonotype was detected ten times or more. This chain joins TRBV28 and TRBJ2-3; D is unclear. The germline V gene encodes CDR1 MDHEN and CDR2 SYDVKM. Trimming removed 5 bases from V and 9 bases from J, with 12 bases in between. The CDR3 sequence is 12 residues long. The CDR3 protein is CASSQLGNTQYF. The CDR3 DNA reads TGTGCCAGCAGTCAATTAGGTAACACGCAGTATTTT.

To note about this clonotype: A read error may be the cause here, since a much bigger clone is one base away. CDR3 loop: CASSSVRDITASGANVLTF. The CDR3 DNA reads as TGTGCCAGCAGCAGCGTACGGGACATAACCGCGTCTGGGGCCAACGTCCTGACTTTC. The J gene is TRBJ2-6, the V gene TRBV2; a possible D gene is TRBD1 (6 bases). V shed 6 bases and J shed 1 base, with 22 bases lying between them. This CDR3 has 19 residues. CDR1 and CDR2 from the germline V gene are SNHLY and FYNNEI.

This clonotype has ten or more counts. This chain joins TRBV5-1 and TRBJ1-2; 8 positions match TRBD1. The CDR3 extends over 14 amino acids. Germline trimming cut 4 bases from V and 5 bases from J; bases unmatched to any gene: 7. Germline V gene sequence: CDR1 SGHRS, CDR2 YFSETQ. CDR3 nucleotide sequence: TGCGCCAGCAGCGGGACAACAGGGGGTTATGGCTACACCTTC. This translates into CASSGTTGGYGYTF.

The chain combines TRBV5-1 with TRBJ1-3; D unresolved. CDR3 length: 14 amino acids. Trimming removed 7 bases from V and 4 bases from J, with 15 bases in between. The germline V gene has CDR1 SGHRS and CDR2 YFSETQ. The CDR3: CASGPEATGNTIYF. The CDR3 DNA reads TGCGCCAGCGGCCCGGAGGCGACGGGAAACACCATATATTTT.

This clonotype has ten or more counts. The J gene is TRBJ2-2, the V gene TRBV12-3 or TRBV12-4; maybe TRBD2 (6 bases). Trimming removed 3 bases from V and 3 bases from J, with 14 bases in between. This CDR3 is 16 amino acids long. Written as DNA, the CDR3 is TGTGCCAGCAGTTTGCCCACCGGGGGTCACACCGGGGAGCTGTTTTTT. It encodes CASSLPTGGHTGELFF.

This clonotype was recorded many times. This chain joins TRBV6-4 and TRBJ2-7; TRBD1 matches at 7 bases. J was trimmed by 3 bases and V by 5 bases; bases with no gene match: 7. The germline V gene has CDR1 MRHNA and CDR2 SNTAGT. The CDR3 covers 14 residues. CDR3 coding DNA: TGTGCCAGCAGTCCAGACAGGGAGAGCTACGAGCAGTACTTC. This gives the protein CASSPDRESYEQYF.

The chain carries TRBV6-5 and TRBJ2-3; the D gene could be TRBD1 or TRBD2 (5 bases each). The CDR3 is made up of 16 amino acids. In germline, CDR1 is MNHEY, CDR2 SVGAGI. V was pared by 5 bases and J by 0 bases, with 15 bases between. The CDR3 reads CASSPYGGTSTDTQYF. The CDR3 nucleotides read TGTGCCAGCAGTCCTTATGGGGGAACTAGCACAGATACGCAGTATTTT.

This clonotype was observed many times. V is TRBV10-3 and J is TRBJ1-6; 7 bases map to TRBD1. The V gene end was trimmed by 9 bases and the J gene end by 6 bases; junction bases not matched to a gene: 5. The CDR3 is 13 amino acids. The V gene's germline CDR1 is ENHRY and CDR2 SYGVKD. DNA of the CDR3: TGTGCCATTGGGGACAGACTTAATTCACCCCTCCACTTT. Protein sequence: CAIGDRLNSPLHF.

This clonotype has ten or more counts. The chain is built from TRBV21-1 and TRBJ2-5; TRBD2, as called in the table, went unchecked against the DNA. TRBV21-1 is tagged as a pseudogene. The CDR3 spans 16 residues. CDR3 protein: CASSLRTSGNQETQYF. Here the CDR3 DNA reads TGTGCCAGCAGCTTACGGACTAGCGGGAACCAAGAGACCCAGTACTTC.

V is TRBV18 and J is TRBJ2-1; D is unresolved. CDR3 length: 14 residues. V lost 4 bases and J 0 bases, leaving 7 bases between the germline ends. In germline, CDR1 is KGHSH, CDR2 LQKENI. In DNA form, the CDR3 reads TGTGCCAGCTCACGGCAGAGCTCCTACAATGAGCAGTTCTTC. It yields the protein CASSRQSSYNEQFF.

This clonotype was observed many times. The CDR3: CSVGGGRARNTEAFF. DNA of the CDR3: TGCAGCGTTGGGGGGGGCCGAGCCCGGAACACTGAAGCTTTCTTT. This chain connects TRBV29-1 to TRBJ1-1, with D tentatively TRBD1 (6 bases). The ends were cut back, 4 bases at V and 1 base at J, with 16 bases in the middle. The CDR3 covers 15 residues. Germline CDR1 reads SQVTM; CDR2 reads ANQGSEA.

At least ten counts were recorded for this clonotype. The gene calls are TRBV10-3 and TRBJ2-7, with D hard to call. The germline V and J ends were trimmed by 6 bases and 5 bases, with 17 bases remaining between them. The CDR3 loop spans 14 amino acids. Germline CDR1 and CDR2: ENHRY and SYGVKD. Here the CDR3 reads CAIRERQELNEQYF. The CDR3 bases are TGTGCCATCAGGGAAAGGCAGGAACTCAACGAGCAGTACTTC.

This clonotype was counted ten times or more. The genes are TRBV5-1 and TRBJ2-3; the D gene is possibly TRBD1 (5 bases). Germline V gives CDR1 SGHRS, CDR2 YFSETQ. CDR3 length equals 14 residues. V was clipped by 4 bases and J by 2 bases, with 11 bases between them. The DNA for the CDR3 is TGCGCCAGCAGCCCAGGGAAGGCCACAGATACGCAGTATTTT. Translating gives CASSPGKATDTQYF.

There are many counts of this clonotype. This chain uses TRBV3-1 with TRBJ1-3; D is ambiguous. V lost 2 bases and J lost 3, with 14 bases in between. This CDR3 has 16 residues. Germline CDR1 and CDR2: LGHDT and YNNKEL (reference sequence). The CDR3 reads CASSQTPDGLGNTIYF. CDR3 sequence (DNA): TGTGCCAGCAGCCAAACCCCGGACGGGCTTGGAAACACCATATATTTT. The entire variable domain, with the rest obtained from reference TRBV3-1 and TRBJ1-3, is as follows: DTAVSQTPKYLVTQMGNDKSIKCEQNLGHDTMYWYKQDSKKFLKIMFSYNNKELIINETVPNRFSPKSPDKAHLNLHINSLELGDSAVYFCASSQTPDGLGNTIYFGEGSWLTVV.

This clonotype was seen repeatedly, ten times or more. The V and J genes are TRBV5-1 and TRBJ2-2; TRBD1 agrees at 10 bases. Germline CDR1 and CDR2: SGHRS and YFSETQ. CDR3 length: 14 residues. The V and J ends lost 3 bases and 8 bases, in that order; junction bases with no gene match: 4. Here the CDR3 DNA reads TGCGCCAGCAGCTCGGGACAGGGGAAGGGGGAGCTGTTTTTT. This encodes CASSSGQGKGELFF.

This clonotype was seen ten or more times. This chain uses TRBV20-1 with TRBJ2-7, with 11 positions matching TRBD2. V was clipped by 0 bases and J by 4 bases; unmatched bases: 5. CDR1 is DFQATT and CDR2 is SNEGSKA in the germline V gene (reference sequence). The CDR3 is made up of 15 amino acids. As DNA, the CDR3 is TGCAGTGCTAGAGAACTAGCGGGAGAAACTTACGAGCAGTACTTC. Translating gives CSARELAGETYEQYF.

As for this clonotype: One base away lies a much larger clone, so this may be a sequencing read error. The chain couples TRBV10-3 to TRBJ2-7; 13 bases are shared with TRBD2. CDR1 ENHRY and CDR2 SYGVKD come from the germline V gene. CDR3 length: 16 amino acids. The CDR3 sequence: CAISEGTSGNSYDQYF. In nucleotides, the CDR3 is TGTGCCATCAGTGAGGGGACTAGCGGGAACTCCTACGATCAGTACTTC.

Many counts were recorded for this clonotype. The chain employs TRBV5-1 and TRBJ2-1, with 10 bases fitting TRBD2. Germline V gives CDR1 SGHRS, CDR2 YFSETQ. CDR3 length: 16 amino acids. J gave up 2 bases and V 3 bases, and 5 bases lay outside the gene matches. CDR3 amino acids: CASSSIAGGAYNEQFF. The DNA for the CDR3 is TGCGCCAGCAGCTCAATAGCGGGGGGCGCCTACAATGAGCAGTTCTTC.

This clonotype was observed many times. J is TRBJ2-5 and V is TRBV7-2, with D perhaps TRBD2 (5 bases). With 4 bases removed from V and 2 bases from J, the gap between germline ends came to 14 bases. Germline V gene sequence: CDR1 SGHTA, CDR2 FQGNSA. This CDR3 is built from 15 residues. CDR3 loop: CASSYTGSGQETQYF. CDR3 nucleotides: TGTGCCAGCAGCTATACGGGGTCGGGACAAGAGACCCAGTACTTC.

The table lists this clonotype with many counts. The chain's CDR3 is CASRPVISTEAFF. The DNA for the CDR3 is TGTGCCAGCAGACCAGTTATTTCTACTGAAGCTTTCTTT. The chain is built from TRBV2 and TRBJ1-1; D unclear. The CDR3 length is 13 residues. CDR1 SNHLY and CDR2 FYNNEI come from the germline V gene. V lost 6 bases to trimming and J lost 5 bases, with 13 bases between them. The full variable domain, completed using reference TRBV2 and TRBJ1-1, is EPEVTQTPSHQVTQMGQEVILRCVPISNHLYFYWYRQILGQKVEFLVSFYNNEISEKSEIFDDQFSVERPDGSNFTLKIRSTKLEDSAMYFCASRPVISTEAFFGQGTRLTVV.

This clonotype was counted ten times or more. The chain recombines TRBV28 with TRBJ2-2, with D perhaps TRBD2 (6 bases). The CDR3 covers 15 residues. Germline-derived CDR1 and CDR2 are MDHEN and SYDVKM. Trimming pared 8 bases from V and 1 base from J, leaving 14 bases between. The CDR3 bases are TGTGCCAGCGTCAGGGACTTGATGAACACCGGGGAGCTGTTTTTT. Amino acids: CASVRDLMNTGELFF.

This clonotype was found many times. The J gene is TRBJ2-1, the V gene TRBV30; TRBD1 matches 7 bases. The V gene end was trimmed by 3 bases and the J gene end by 6 bases; junction bases not matched to a gene: 5. The CDR3 consists of 13 residues. CDR1 and CDR2 from the germline V gene are GTSNPN and SVGIG (reference sequence). The DNA of the CDR3 is TGTGCCTGGAGGAGAAGGGGGCGCAATGAGCAGTTCTTC. This translates into CAWRRRGRNEQFF. The variable domain in full, completed from reference TRBV30 and TRBJ2-1, reads SQTIHQWPATLVQPVGSPLSLECTVEGTSNPNLYWYRQAAGRGLQLLFYSVGIGQISSEVPQNLSASRPQDRQFILSSKKLLLSDSGFYLCAWRRRGRNEQFFGPGTRLTVL.

This clonotype was seen at least ten times. J is TRBJ2-7 and V is TRBV15; TRBD1 aligns across 10 bases. The trim removed 5 bases at V and 6 bases at J, leaving 10 bases unmatched. From germline, CDR1 is LNHNV and CDR2 YYDKDF (reference sequence). The CDR3 is made up of 15 amino acids. In DNA form, the CDR3 reads TGTGCCACCAGCGTCTCCGGGACAGGGGAAGCCGAGCAGTACTTC. Protein sequence: CATSVSGTGEAEQYF.

On this clonotype: At one boundary the junction diverges from the germline segment, which might be a read error. V is TRBV5-1 and J is TRBJ2-7; maybe TRBD1 (6 bases). This CDR3 has 17 residues. CDR1 is SGHRS, CDR2 YFSETQ, per germline. The CDR3 DNA reads as TGCACCAGCAGCTTGGGGGCTGGCTCAGTAGGATCCTACGAGCAGTACTTC. Its translation is CTSSLGAGSVGSYEQYF.

This clonotype was picked up many times. The V and J genes are TRBV15 and TRBJ2-7, with 11 bases aligning to TRBD2. Per germline, CDR1 LNHNV and CDR2 YYDKDF (reference sequence). The CDR3 is made up of 17 amino acids. J lost 5 bases, V lost 0 bases, and 9 bases had no gene match. CDR3 amino acids: CATSREGTSGRPHEQYF. CDR3 DNA: TGTGCCACCAGCAGAGAGGGAACTAGCGGGAGACCCCACGAGCAGTACTTC. The variable domain in full, completed from reference TRBV15 and TRBJ2-7, reads DAMVIQNPRYQVTQFGKPVTLSCSQTLNHNVMYWYQQKSSQAPKLLFHYYDKDFNNEADTPDNFQSRRPNTSFCFLDIRSPGLGDTAMYLCATSREGTSGRPHEQYFGPGTRLTVT.

This clonotype has just one count. V usage is TRBV20-1 and J usage is TRBJ2-2; TRBD1 aligns across 10 bases. Germline V gene data show CDR1 as DFQATT and CDR2 as SNEGSKA (reference sequence). The CDR3 spans 15 residues. V shed 1 base and J 4 bases; nucleotides not matched to a gene: 3. This CDR3 is CSARGGQGSTGELFF. CDR3 nucleotide sequence: TGCAGTGCTAGAGGGGGACAGGGGAGCACCGGGGAGCTGTTTTTT.

This clonotype was detected many times. The chain is built from TRBV12-3 or TRBV12-4 and TRBJ2-7; possibly TRBD1 for D (5 bases). Trimming cost V 6 bases and J 0 bases, with 18 bases left between them. The CDR3 sequence is 16 residues long. The CDR3 is CASSLRGSQSSYEQYF. The CDR3 DNA reads as TGTGCCAGCAGCCTTAGGGGCTCTCAATCCTCCTACGAGCAGTACTTC.

In its sample, this clonotype was seen many times. J is TRBJ2-2 and V is TRBV6-1; D is ambiguous. V lost 2 bases and J 6 bases, leaving 4 bases between the germline ends. CDR1 is MNHNS and CDR2 is SASEGT in the germline V gene. The CDR3 runs 12 residues. CDR3 DNA: TGTGCCAGCAGTGAATTTCCCGGGGAGCTGTTTTTT. Translation gives CASSEFPGELFF.

This clonotype appeared many times. The chain couples TRBV11-2 to TRBJ2-3, with 7 bases aligning to TRBD2. Germline CDR1 and CDR2: SGHAT and FQNNGV. V lost 5 bases, J lost 10 bases, and 9 bases stayed unmatched. CDR3 length: 13 residues. The CDR3 bases are TGTGCCAGCAGCCGGGGGGTTGCGGGGTCGCAGTATTTT. Its protein is CASSRGVAGSQYF.